This T cell receptor (beta chain) was observed in a study of OX40 agonist ivuxolimab in advanced cancers. Trimming left V 6 bases short and J 11 bases short, with 14 bases between. Germline V gene data show CDR1 as SNHLY and CDR2 as FYNNEI. There are 12 residues in the CDR3. Data came from immunoSEQ multiplex PCR; TCRdb stores just in-frame clones and leaves some out. The table lists roughly 70,000 clones, about 90% of them singletons, with approximately 2.3% in the top ten. This sequence originates from an adult with an advanced solid tumor such as melanoma, head and neck, liver or kidney cancer. This chain joins TRBV2 and TRBJ1-3; D is undetermined. The sample was CD4+ or CD8+ T cells sorted from blood, taken in a trial of the OX40 agonist ivuxolimab. CDR3 in DNA: TGTGCCAGCAGCTCGAACAGATCTCCCATATATTTT. It codes for CASSSNRSPIYF.